One T cell receptor (beta chain) is described in this entry. Antigen unknown. This sample is part of a study of identical twins. Study results and limitations: In cord blood, abundant beta clonotypes had fewer insertions; memory showed no trend.

CDR3 length: 14 residues. Trimming pared 3 bases from V and 1 base from J, leaving 9 bases between. From germline, CDR1 is PRHDT and CDR2 FYEKMQ (reference sequence). Template switching added a universal primer site; cDNA carried unique molecular identifiers. MiXCR was run by TCRdb on the 5' RACE reads, yielding one entry per CDR3 protein. Of under 900,000 distinct CDR3 sequences listed, about 20% were seen once; the top ten hold about an eighth. These data were also reused for a study on T cells expressing NK-cell markers. As reported in that work: With an anti-gamma-delta TCR antibody, sorting in several experiments was kept to alpha-beta TCR T cells. Specificity for HCMV among expanded NKG2C+ T cell clones was not established.

The sequence derives from a woman in her late teens or twenties in good health. The sequenced material came from PBMCs. The chain recombines TRBV13 with TRBJ2-5; D uncertain. As DNA, the CDR3 is TGTGCCAGCAGCTTTGTCGGAGTCCAAGAGACCCAGTACTTC. This gives the protein CASSFVGVQETQYF.